These T cell receptor beta chains were read from a single sample in a study of T cell repertoires in cytomegalovirus infection. What these receptors recognize is not known. TCRdb re-derived calls from the reads in MiXCR, one entry per CDR3 protein. The table records about 890,000 distinct CDR3 sequences, around 32% of them present only once. The sample here was cultured CD8+ T cells from PBMCs, taken from culture after CMV antigen stimulation. The source of these receptors is a human donor in good health (CMV status not recorded). Some clones in this sample may be carry-over from other donors' samples. Both conserved end residues are part of each CDR3. The order of the fields is clone size, D gene, J gene, V gene, CDR3 protein, CDR3 DNA. D genes are given only for firm matches. Rows may omit the clone size; those that give it use once, few, many or a size class.

NA	NA	TRBJ2-2	TRBV20-1	CSARELPGRNTGELFF	TGCAGTGCTAGAGAGCTGCCCGGTAGGAACACCGGGGAGCTGTTTTTT
NA	NA	TRBJ2-5	TRBV6-4	CASSDYAGETQYF	TGTGCCAGCAGTGACTACGCCGGAGAGACCCAGTACTTC
NA	TRBD1	TRBJ2-7	TRBV9	CASSDFGGQGVHEQYF	TGTGCCAGCAGTGATTTTGGGGGACAGGGGGTCCACGAGCAGTACTTC
few	NA	TRBJ2-5	TRBV15	CATSVDRAAGLKETQYF	TGTGCCACCAGCGTGGACAGAGCAGCAGGTCTGAAAGAGACCCAGTACTTC
NA	NA	TRBJ2-5	TRBV7-9	CASSLGRNQETQYF	TGTGCCAGCAGCTTAGGCAGAAATCAAGAGACCCAGTACTTC
NA	NA	TRBJ2-1	TRBV4-3	CASRMKGEPEQFF	TGCGCCAGCAGGATGAAAGGAGAGCCTGAGCAGTTCTTC
few	TRBD1	TRBJ2-1	TRBV18	CASSPWDRGIDEQFF	TGTGCCAGCTCACCGTGGGACAGGGGTATCGATGAGCAGTTCTTC
few	NA	TRBJ1-5	TRBV6-1	CASSENGGRNQPQHF	TGTGCCAGCAGTGAGAACGGGGGGCGCAATCAGCCCCAGCATTTT
few	TRBD1	TRBJ1-6	TRBV7-9	CASSPGQGISPLHF	TGTGCCAGCAGCCCCGGACAGGGGATTTCACCCCTCCACTTT
NA	TRBD2	TRBJ2-3	TRBV7-9	CASSALFGGESTDTQYF	TGTGCCAGCAGCGCCCTCTTTGGGGGGGAAAGCACAGATACGCAGTATTTT
few	NA	TRBJ2-7	TRBV27	CASSHGDTYEQYF	TGTGCCAGCAGTCACGGGGACACATACGAGCAGTACTTC
NA	TRBD1	TRBJ2-3	TRBV6-2/TRBV6-3	CASSSDRETDTQYF	TGTGCCAGCAGCTCGGACAGGGAGACAGATACGCAGTATTTT
many	TRBD1	TRBJ1-5	TRBV7-2	CASSSGGFSNQPQHF	TGTGCCAGCAGTTCAGGGGGGTTCAGCAATCAGCCCCAGCATTTT
NA	TRBD1	TRBJ1-6	TRBV28	CASSFQGDYYNSPLHF	TGTGCCAGCAGTTTCCAGGGGGATTATTATAATTCACCCCTCCACTTT
few	NA	TRBJ1-1	TRBV6-1	CASSPRNMNTEAFF	TGTGCCAGCAGTCCCCGTAATATGAACACTGAAGCTTTCTTT
NA	NA	TRBJ1-2	TRBV28	CASSRIAINYGYTF	TGTGCCAGCAGTCGTATCGCCATTAACTATGGCTACACCTTC
NA	TRBD2	TRBJ2-3	TRBV13	CASSSHGGATDTQYF	TGTGCCAGCAGCTCACACGGGGGGGCGACAGATACGCAGTATTTT
few	TRBD1	TRBJ2-3	TRBV5-1	CASSALGQGRSTDTQYF	TGCGCCAGCAGCGCCCTCGGACAGGGGAGGAGCACAGATACGCAGTATTTT
many	NA	TRBJ2-2	TRBV4-1	CASSQVLGGRTGELFF	TGCGCCAGCAGCCAAGTGTTGGGGGGCCGCACCGGGGAGCTGTTTTTT
NA	NA	TRBJ1-3	TRBV24-1	CATSDPGFGNTIYF	TGTGCCACCAGTGATCCGGGGTTTGGAAACACCATATATTTT
NA	TRBD1	TRBJ2-3	TRBV20-1	CSAKFGTGFTDTQYF	TGCAGTGCTAAGTTCGGGACAGGGTTCACAGATACGCAGTATTTT
NA	NA	TRBJ1-1	TRBV19	CASSPKILNTEAFF	TGTGCCAGTAGTCCGAAGATCTTGAACACTGAAGCTTTCTTT
many	TRBD2	TRBJ2-7	TRBV7-2	CASSSRSSGAGGSYEQYF	TGTGCCAGCAGCTCCCGGAGTAGCGGGGCTGGGGGCTCCTACGAGCAGTACTTC
few	TRBD2	TRBJ2-1	TRBV4-1	CASSREAGAGGYNEQFF	TGCGCCAGCAGCCGGGAAGCGGGGGCCGGGGGTTACAATGAGCAGTTCTTC
few	NA	TRBJ2-1	TRBV9	CASSGRDQTYNEQFF	TGTGCCAGCAGCGGGAGGGACCAAACCTACAATGAGCAGTTCTTC
NA	TRBD2	TRBJ2-7	TRBV19	CASTIPGLAEPAADEQYF	TGTGCCAGTACCATACCCGGACTAGCAGAGCCCGCGGCGGACGAGCAGTACTTC
many	TRBD1	TRBJ2-5	TRBV7-2	CASSLEEVTGQETQYF	TGTGCCAGCAGCTTAGAAGAAGTGACAGGGCAAGAGACCCAGTACTTC
few	NA	TRBJ2-5	TRBV10-3	CAISEEQGQETQYF	TGTGCCATCAGTGAGGAACAGGGCCAAGAGACCCAGTACTTC
NA	TRBD1	TRBJ1-6	TRBV20-1	CSAPVKTGGGNSPLHF	TGCAGTGCTCCGGTTAAGACAGGGGGTGGAAATTCACCCCTCCACTTT
few	TRBD1	TRBJ2-7	TRBV19	CASSPGTGLGEQYF	TGTGCCAGTAGTCCTGGGACAGGGCTGGGCGAGCAGTACTTC
once	TRBD2	TRBJ2-2	TRBV15	CATAPTSGGRPGELFF	TGTGCCACCGCCCCTACTAGCGGGGGAAGGCCCGGGGAGCTGTTTTTT
few	NA	TRBJ2-7	TRBV27	CASSLGTTALYEQYF	TGTGCCAGCAGTCTAGGGACAACTGCCCTCTACGAGCAGTACTTC
few	NA	TRBJ1-5	TRBV19	CASSIEIADQPQHF	TGTGCCAGTAGTATAGAGATAGCCGATCAGCCCCAGCATTTT
NA	NA	TRBJ1-5	TRBV10-3	CATDSGGSNQPQHF	TGTGCCACCGACTCAGGAGGTAGCAATCAGCCCCAGCATTTT
many	TRBD2	TRBJ2-2	TRBV19	CASKAGGDTGELFF	TGTGCCAGTAAGGCGGGGGGCGATACCGGGGAGCTGTTTTTT
NA	NA	TRBJ2-3	TRBV6-1	CASTSGWSADTQYF	TGTGCCAGCACATCGGGGTGGAGTGCAGATACGCAGTATTTT
NA	NA	TRBJ1-1	TRBV29-1	CSVGRESTGAFF	TGCAGCGTCGGACGGGAGTCTACGGGTGCTTTCTTT
few	NA	TRBJ1-1	TRBV19	CASTEGTEAFF	TGTGCCAGTACCGAGGGAACTGAAGCTTTCTTT
NA	TRBD2	TRBJ2-5	TRBV20-1	CSALGTRGGESGETQYF	TGCAGTGCCCTAGGGACGCGCGGGGGGGAAAGTGGGGAGACCCAGTACTTC
NA	NA	TRBJ1-4	TRBV12-3/TRBV12-4	CASSLVFGTEFNEKLFF	TGTGCCAGCAGTTTGGTATTCGGGACCGAATTTAATGAAAAACTGTTTTTT
few	NA	TRBJ1-4	TRBV25-1	CASSAATNEKLFF	TGTGCCAGCAGTGCCGCAACTAATGAAAAACTGTTTTTT
NA	NA	TRBJ2-1	TRBV4-1	CASSQALTPVDEQFF	TGCGCCAGCAGCCAAGCGCTAACACCGGTGGATGAGCAGTTCTTC
few	TRBD2	TRBJ2-2	TRBV5-1	CASAAGGRNTGELFF	TGCGCCAGCGCCGCGGGGGGTCGGAACACCGGGGAGCTGTTTTTT
NA	NA	TRBJ2-5	TRBV12-3/TRBV12-4	CASSSTESEETQYF	TGTGCCAGCAGTTCGACGGAGTCCGAAGAGACCCAGTACTTC
few	TRBD1	TRBJ2-1	TRBV6-1	CASSTGTGRNSNEQFF	TGTGCCAGCAGTACCGGGACAGGCCGTAACAGCAATGAGCAGTTCTTC
NA	NA	TRBJ1-2	TRBV12-3/TRBV12-4	CASSPDQGTLNYGYTF	TGTGCCAGCAGTCCTGACCAGGGGACCTTAAACTATGGCTACACCTTC
many	TRBD2	TRBJ2-1	TRBV7-9	CASSYRPGLAGALSYNEQFF	TGTGCCAGCAGCTATAGACCGGGACTAGCGGGGGCTCTCTCCTACAATGAGCAGTTCTTC
few	NA	TRBJ2-1	TRBV27	CASSLSATTPEQFF	TGTGCCAGCAGTTTATCCGCGACGACCCCTGAGCAGTTCTTC
many	NA	TRBJ1-2	TRBV7-2	CASSLEGIYYGYTF	TGTGCCAGCAGCTTAGAGGGCATCTACTATGGCTACACCTTC
few	NA	TRBJ2-3	TRBV20-1	CSARDLTGANTDTQYF	TGCAGTGCTAGAGATCTGACGGGGGCGAACACAGATACGCAGTATTTT
once	NA	TRBJ1-2	TRBV5-1	CASSLNVLLGYGYTF	TGCGCCAGCAGCTTAAACGTGCTCTTAGGCTATGGCTACACCTTC